Given below is one T cell receptor (beta chain) in context. Its target antigen remains unknown. Base qualities are not at hand, and no much larger clone is one base apart. The cohort comprised some 680 healthy bone marrow donors. All cohort members were sampled while nominally healthy, although unrecorded immune exposures were likely present. The donor was CMV seropositive and belonged to the group of about 290 seropositive cohort members. A peripheral blood sample was collected from each donor, and TCR beta sequencing was performed on peripheral blood mononuclear cells. Genomic DNA was extracted from the blood cell samples with the Qiagen DNeasy Blood Extraction Kit. The germline V gene provides CDR1 SGHTA and CDR2 FQGTGA. The CDR3 numbers 13 residues from cysteine through phenylalanine. Only the CDR3 DNA stays, 39 bases, in frame from base 1. V loses 2 bases at its end and J loses 8 bases; junction bases beyond the gene matches: 3.

This specimen belongs to a study of cytomegalovirus exposure and HLA in healthy donors (dated by TCRdb to about 2017). Study-level background: According to an earlier analysis of several hundred of the donors, about 179 million T cells yielded some 110 million unique TCR beta sequences and about 300 Gb of sequence data. An early release that covered more than 550 HLA-typed donors contained approximately 300 gigabases of sequencing data and around 85 million unique TCR sequences. Of the 398 genotyped donors, 70% to 90% were placed in the genetic ancestry cluster associated with self-reported Caucasian donors. The study aimed to test whether cataloging public T cell receptors could reveal signatures of past pathogen exposure. The T cell repertoires of about 700 subjects were profiled by immunosequencing and related to cytomegalovirus serostatus. In addition to the first cohort of 500 to 850 subjects, a separate validation cohort of approximately 130 different subjects was used. To predict cytomegalovirus infection status, the study brought together high-throughput TCR immunosequencing, statistical association of individual TCRs with disease status, and machine learning. To study patterns of TCR occurrence, a later analysis re-analyzed previously published TCR beta repertoires from around 700 donors and added high-resolution HLA genotyping. In the later analysis, no new phenotypic data were used to find candidate immune exposures; instead, reliance was placed on TCR beta sequences and their occurrence across donors. An earlier analysis of fewer than 700 of the donors applied high-throughput TCR beta sequencing to assess whether each TCR beta V gene segment acted as functional or pseudogenic. Donor age, sex, ethnicity and CMV serostatus were compiled together with the repertoire data. A later genetic analysis used genome-wide SNP genotypes for about 65% of the roughly 700 donors, treating that subset as a discovery cohort. Every discovery cohort repertoire had been produced on one sequencing platform. HLA typing covered class I and class II loci at four-digit resolution. Typing coverage differed by locus: A, B, C, DRB1 and DQB1 were typed in about 629-640 donors, DQA1 in roughly 510, DPA1 in nearly 610, and DPB1 in 450 to 490. Because of strong linkage in the cohort, roughly 5 DR-DQ haplotypes were treated as single units for association and clustering. Among around 400 genotyped donors of the cohort, an average of around 240,000 unique TCR beta nucleotide sequences were sequenced per donor, about a sixth of them non-productive.

The research as a whole found: The study listed 150 to 200 TCR beta chains as associated with cytomegalovirus. In vitro tests confirmed that a few of the cytomegalovirus-associated TCR beta chains recognize cytomegalovirus antigens. Broadly in line with IMGT annotations, most TCR beta V segments showed up in productive rearrangements about 87% or about 30% of the time in an earlier analysis of 587 of the donors. According to a later analysis, most CMV-associated TCR beta chains appeared to be HLA-restricted, and the HLA associations seemed to be driven largely by CMV exposure. The classifier was reported to diagnose cytomegalovirus status with high specificity and sensitivity in both the original and validation cohorts. In a later analysis, several top co-occurrence clusters were reported to appear linked to parvovirus B19, influenza, CMV and Epstein-Barr virus. Some IMGT-functional V segments, including TRBV6-2 and TRBV6-3, could not be told apart with the 87-base-pair reads, so those segments were excluded. The authors suggested that the approach could potentially be extended to other disease states and immunological phenotypes. Correlated functional status among segregating V segments might be attributable to linkage disequilibrium, but an unknown experimental factor could not be ruled out. Strong co-occurrence of HLA alleles, especially DR and DQ, made assigning TCR associations to individual alleles difficult. According to a later analysis, TCR association rates differed among HLA loci, with DRB1 alleles showing the most associated TCRs and HLA-C alleles showing the fewest. A later analysis found that HLA-associated TCR beta chains were more clonally expanded and had lower generation probabilities than equally common non-associated chains. V-gene and J-gene trimming of TCR beta chains was associated with a missense DCLRE1C variant in a later genetic analysis, and the association was replicated in an independent cohort. Because HLA typing was missing for some donors at each locus, association tests included only the typed subset. Because counts were too low, around 17 rarely observed V segments, including chromosome 9 orphons, were left out of the earlier analysis of roughly 600 of the donors. Most TCR sequences were observed very rarely across donors, whereas some public TCRs were present in many individuals. This cohort had only TCR beta chains sequenced, and the lack of alpha or paired-chain data limited which features could be detected. In a later genetic analysis, fewer N-insertions in productive TCRs were reported among donors in an Asian-associated ancestry cluster than the approximately 710-donor mean. A cluster of highly shared sequence variants was judged likely to represent a technical artifact of the sequencing pipeline. A further reported finding was that TCR beta sequences accurately predicted the HLA-A and HLA-B alleles for most subjects in the first cohort. The presence/absence analyses assumed that sequencing depth was roughly uniform across donors, and that assumption may not be true. The only immune exposure information available for the cohort was CMV serostatus. Specific HLA alleles were associated with 16,951 TCR beta sequences at a false discovery rate of 0.05 in a later analysis.

Library creation used the immunoSEQ multiplex PCR assay. A mixture of 60 forward primers for TCR Vbeta segments and 13 reverse primers for TCR Jbeta segments was used in the multiplex PCR. Amplification of the CDR3 region of rearranged TCR beta genes was performed with a multiplex PCR assay on genomic DNA. Amplified TCR beta libraries were sequenced as 87-base-pair reads on the Illumina HiSeq System. From the authors' description of their analysis: A later analysis counted about 76 million unique TCR beta chains across the 650 to 800 repertoires, and 10 million to 12 million of these chains were shared by at least two donors. Raw reads were error-corrected and collapsed into unique sequences by a nearest-neighbor algorithm in which closely related sequences were merged to remove PCR and sequencing errors. CDR3 sequences were aligned to IMGT reference sequences to assign V, D and J gene segments. For a sequence to be retained, a match of at least six nucleotides to both a V gene segment and a J gene segment was required. Rearrangements were called productive when the CDR3 lacked stop codons and stayed in frame with V and J; all others were non-productive. Following IMGT convention, CDR3 was defined as the stretch from the second conserved V-encoded cysteine up to the conserved J-encoded phenylalanine. The earlier analysis of 500 to 750 of the donors excluded any sequence lacking an unambiguous match to a single V gene segment. In an earlier analysis of 587 of the donors, a V segment was called functional when productive rearrangements were above 56.7%, and segregating when the standard deviation between donors exceeded 5%. A statistical classification framework was built for diagnosing cytomegalovirus status from the catalog of TCR beta chain sequences. V and J gene assignment, in a later analysis, came from comparing TCR nucleotide sequences with IMGT/GENE-DB human TR gene sequences. In a later analysis, CDR3 sequences and most-parsimonious VDJ recombination scenarios were assigned using the TCRdist pipeline. In a later analysis, every TCR beta chain was defined by the combination of its CDR3 amino acid sequence and its V-gene family, and reads without a unique V-gene family were dropped. A later analysis removed 550 to 700 highly shared, low-generation-probability nucleotide sequences to deal with suspected cross-contamination and a sequencing artifact. For each public chain, a later analysis derived a clonal expansion index from normalized ranks of inferred template counts within each repertoire. In a later analysis, generation probabilities were computed using a VDJ recombination model fitted to out-of-frame rearrangements, and the results were checked against IGoR. Hypergeometric tests were used in a later analysis to score TCR-TCR, TCR-HLA and TCR-CMV co-occurrence, with a repertoire-size bias correction applied to the TCR pairs. A later analysis estimated false discovery rates by permuting HLA or CMV assignments 20 times. In a later analysis, co-occurring TCRs were grouped using DBSCAN, with TCRdist sequence similarity added in when clustering inside HLA-allele-positive subsets. Repertoires with fewer than 30,000 or more than 120,000 public chains, plus five repertoires with anomalous nucleotide sharing, were excluded from co-occurrence clustering. Sourced from immuneACCESS, this table was stored by TCRdb with only in-frame sequences that have V and J called. A share of the clones is absent; for the studies checked, an unresolved V gene accounts for under half, and the remainder has no known explanation. The DNA was the basis for D and trimming; V, J and clone size are from that table. The sample data list 130,000 to 150,000 clones, and 65% to 85% of these were observed just once. The ten top clones hold roughly 4% of the sample.

The sequence came from a woman between 40 and 55 years old in good health and CMV-seropositive. This sequence uses TRBV7-3 and TRBJ1-1; TRBD1 matches 9 bases in the middle. What was sequenced was PBMCs. DNA sequence: TGTGCCAGCAGCTTACAAGGGACAGGGGAAGCTTTCTTT. Its coded protein is CASSLQGTGEAFF. Outside the CDR3, residues come from the reference TRBV7-3 and TRBJ1-1 proteins, so the full variable domain is: GAGVSQTPSNKVTEKGKYVELRCDPISGHTALYWYRQSLGQGPEFLIYFQGTGAADDSGLPNDRFFAVRPEGSVSTLKIQRTERGDSAVYLCASSLQGTGEAFFGQGTRLTVV.